This TCR beta chain was sequenced for a study of beta chain features in type 1 diabetes. Study findings and constraints: In comparison with healthy donors, patients had naive, central memory and Treg TCRB repertoires that appeared more similar.

The ends were cut back, 0 bases at V and 7 bases at J, with 11 bases in the middle. The CDR3 loop spans 14 amino acids. Germline V gene data show CDR1 as SGHRS and CDR2 as YFSETQ. The study reverse transcribed the entire isolated RNA, so it sequenced expressed TCRB transcripts. Sequencing was performed with immunoSEQ multiplex PCR; in TCRdb, only in-frame clones are kept and a portion is missing. Among over 350,000 clones, around 16% were seen once, and the ten largest hold approximately 0.019%. This clone was observed a handful of times. Its target is not known. Sequenced sample: naive CD4+ T cells from blood. The chain carries TRBV5-1 and TRBJ2-1; possible D gene TRBD1, 5 bases. The receptor was isolated from a woman between 18 and 30 years old in good health. In DNA form, the CDR3 reads TGCGCCAGCAGCTTGGGCAGGGCTGGGAATGAGCAGTTCTTC. This translates into CASSLGRAGNEQFF.